The 2 T cell receptor beta chains presented below share a single source sample, sequenced in a study of tissue T cells after allogeneic stem cell transplantation. Measured with immunoSEQ multiplex PCR; TCRdb has only the in-frame clones, and not every one. Among under 25,000 clones listed, approximately 77% were seen once. The sequencing sample was made of spleen. The origin of the receptors is a female BALB/c mouse in good health. The mice in this strain carry MHC haplotype H2-d.

This clone was detected only a few times. Germline and genes here are mouse. The CDR3 is cut off 1 residue early in the read; its end comes from the germline J gene. The chain joins TRBV19 to TRBJ2-7, with a possible D match to TRBD1 (6 bases). This CDR3 is 13 amino acids long. V was clipped by 4 bases and J by 0 bases, with 8 bases between them. Germline CDR1 and CDR2: FNHDT and SITEND (reference sequence). The sequenced CDR3 bases are TGTGCCAGCAGTCGGGACACCTCCTATGAACAGTAC. Translation: CASSRDTSYEQY. The CDR3 in its entirety is CASSRDTSYEQYF.

Comment on this clone: The gene names here belong to mouse. From the germline J gene comes the end of the CDR3, since the read stops 1 residue before it. The chain is built from TRBV20 and TRBJ2-7; 7 nucleotides line up with TRBD2. Unmatched junction bases numbered 1, after V lost 0 bases and J lost 5 bases. The CDR3 covers 12 residues. Per the germline V gene, CDR1 is GFQATS and CDR2 is STVNSAI. CDR3: CGARDWGNEQYF. The covered CDR3 bases are TGTGGTGCTAGGGACTGGGGGAATGAACAGTAC.